This T cell receptor beta chain is from a study of spatial heterogeneity in lung cancer. TCR cDNA molecules were tagged individually, and each one carried a unique molecular identifier. Each CDR3 protein is one row after TCRdb ran MiXCR on the 5' RACE reads. The sample has about 78,000 distinct CDR3 sequences, roughly 8% seen once. Time point denoted: sample taken at primary tumor resection. Samples were donated by 72 untreated early-stage non-small cell lung cancer patients. Whole RNA from tumor, nontumor lung or frozen PBMC was sequenced unsorted. Trimming left V 1 base short and J 3 bases short, with 9 bases between. Germline lookup yields CDR1 MNHNS and CDR2 SASEGT. The CDR3 consists of 14 residues. There are a few counts of this clonotype.

Sequencing was performed on PBMCs, taken at surgery. This receptor was taken from a male donor with early-stage non-small cell lung cancer. V usage is TRBV6-1 and J usage is TRBJ2-5; D remains ambiguous. CDR3 sequence: CASSEGFGKETQYF. The DNA of the CDR3 is TGTGCCAGCAGTGAAGGGTTTGGGAAAGAGACCCAGTACTTC.